This T cell receptor (beta chain) is from a study of T cells in Graves' hyperthyroidism and ophthalmopathy. CDR1 and CDR2 (germline): LNHDA, SQIVND (reference sequence). The CDR3 has 13 amino acids. Unmatched junction bases numbered 6, after V lost 5 bases and J lost 6 bases. Amplified TCR beta CDR3 regions derived from RNA transcripts. The HTBI set primed first-round TCR CDR3 RT-PCR. Using its own MiXCR run on the multiplex PCR reads, TCRdb lists one record per CDR3 protein. The table includes some 510,000 distinct CDR3 sequences, around 20% detected once. The TCR comes from a man between 18 and 35 years old with Graves' hyperthyroidism. The chain links TRBV19 to TRBJ1-1; 7 nucleotides agree with TRBD1. The specimen sequenced was blood. The CDR3 DNA reads as TGTGCCAGTAGTCCCGGGACAGAGGCTGAAGCTTTCTTT. It translates to CASSPGTEAEAFF.